The 9 T cell receptor beta chains in this list originate from one sample, sequenced in a study of T cell responses to AZD1222 COVID-19 vaccine. Libraries were prepared by immunoSEQ multiplex PCR; TCRdb keeps only in-frame clonotypes and omits some of them. The sample lists fewer than 150,000 clones; more than 85% were seen once. Here the sequenced sample was peripheral blood, taken on day 0 of AZD1222 vaccination. The receptors stem from an adult in good health.

The chain is built from TRBV7-3 and TRBJ2-3; D is uncertain. Germline CDR1 and CDR2: SGHTA and FQGTGA. CDR3 size: 14 residues. V was shortened by 5 bases and J by 0 bases, with 9 bases between the two germline ends. The CDR3 spells CASSTSPSTDTQYF. The CDR3 DNA follows: TGTGCCAGCAGCACCTCCCCCAGCACAGATACGCAGTATTTT.

The V gene is TRBV6-4, the J gene TRBJ1-5, with D uncertain. V lost 4 bases, J lost 3 bases, and 7 bases lay in between. This CDR3 region has 13 residues. Germline loops: CDR1 MRHNA, CDR2 SNTAGT. This CDR3 is CASSAETNQPQHF. Written as DNA, the CDR3 is TGTGCCAGCAGTGCAGAAACCAATCAGCCCCAGCATTTT.

Comment on this clone: A junction boundary mismatches the germline segment, possibly from a read error. V is TRBV4-2 and J is TRBJ1-1, with TRBD1 as a possible D gene (5 bases). Looked up from germline, CDR1 is LGHNA and CDR2 is YNFKEQ. This CDR3 is 13 amino acids long. The CDR3 region has the DNA TGTACCAGCAGCCAAGCAGGGAGCACTGAAGCTTTCTTT. This codes for CTSSQAGSTEAFF.

The rearrangement links TRBV19 to TRBJ1-5; possible D gene TRBD1, 5 bases. Germline CDR1 reads LNHDA; CDR2 reads SQIVND (reference sequence). V was shortened by 6 bases and J by 4 bases, with 13 bases between the two germline ends. The CDR3 sequence is 14 residues long. The CDR3 DNA reads TGTGCCAGTAGCCGCGGGGCGGGGAATCAGCCCCAGCATTTT. This gives the protein CASSRGAGNQPQHF.

Only one count was recorded for this clone. The chain couples TRBV28 to TRBJ2-5; no clear D gene. Germline loops: CDR1 MDHEN, CDR2 SYDVKM. The CDR3 runs to 14 residues. Trimming removed 2 bases at V and 4 bases at J, with 11 bases between. Written as DNA, the CDR3 is TGTGCCAGCAGTTTAAGTGGTCGTTCAGAGACCCAGTACTTC. Translated: CASSLSGRSETQYF. The full variable domain, in which reference TRBV28 and TRBJ2-5 provide the parts outside the CDR3, is DVKVTQSSRYLVKRTGEKVFLECVQDMDHENMFWYRQDPGLGLRLIYFSYDVKMKEKGDIPEGYSVSREKKERFSLILESASTNQTSMYLCASSLSGRSETQYFGPGTRLLVL.

This rearrangement joins TRBV28 to TRBJ2-1; D gene unclear. Germline assignment: CDR1 MDHEN and CDR2 SYDVKM. The CDR3 is 14 amino acids. V was pared by 3 bases and J by 7 bases, with 13 bases between. In DNA form, the CDR3 reads TGTGCCAGCAGTTTTCGGCTGAATCCAAATGAGCAGTTCTTC. Translating it yields CASSFRLNPNEQFF. The entire variable domain, with the rest obtained from reference TRBV28 and TRBJ2-1, is as follows: DVKVTQSSRYLVKRTGEKVFLECVQDMDHENMFWYRQDPGLGLRLIYFSYDVKMKEKGDIPEGYSVSREKKERFSLILESASTNQTSMYLCASSFRLNPNEQFFGPGTRLTVL.

The CDR3 spells CASSYRRTGHRGYTF. In DNA form, the CDR3 reads TGTGCCAGCAGTTACCGGAGGACAGGGCACAGAGGGTACACCTTC. V usage is TRBV6-5 and J usage is TRBJ1-2; 8 nucleotides agree with TRBD1. Germline CDR1 MNHEY, CDR2 SVGAGI. The CDR3 totals 15 residues. V lost 2 bases and J lost 11; bases outside the gene matches: 13.

The J gene is TRBJ1-2, the V gene TRBV28; D ambiguous. CDR1 and CDR2 from the germline V gene are MDHEN and SYDVKM. Trimming removed 6 bases at V and 8 bases at J, with 25 bases between. CDR3 length equals 16 residues. The CDR3 sequence: CASSTIPSEEARGYTF. The CDR3 DNA sequence: TGTGCCAGCAGCACTATACCATCCGAGGAGGCCAGGGGCTACACCTTC.

The rearrangement joins TRBV7-2 to TRBJ1-6, with D perhaps TRBD1 (6 bases). The CDR3 is 15 amino acids. Trimming took 4 bases from V and 2 from J, leaving 9 bases between them. CDR1 and CDR2 (germline): SGHTA, FQGNSA. CDR3 amino acids: CASSSTGPYNSPLHF. Here the CDR3 DNA reads TGTGCCAGCAGCTCGACAGGTCCCTATAATTCACCCCTCCACTTT.